The next 4 T cell receptor beta chains were all read from a single sample in a study of CD8+ T cells in alopecia areata. The sequencing template was cDNA reverse transcribed from extracted RNA. Libraries were prepared by immunoSEQ multiplex PCR; TCRdb keeps only in-frame clonotypes and omits some of them. This sample has about 100,000 clones, with around 55% found just once. The sample comprised CD8+ T cells sorted from blood. The receptors were sampled from a human donor in good health.

This clone was counted a few times. The chain couples TRBV5-6 to TRBJ2-7, with 7 nucleotides matching TRBD2. V shed 4 bases and J 3 bases; nucleotides not matched to a gene: 4. The CDR3 runs to 13 residues. Germline assignment: CDR1 SGHDT and CDR2 YYEEEE. The CDR3 is CASSRGGGYEQYF. The CDR3 nucleotides read TGTGCCAGCAGCCGCGGGGGTGGCTACGAGCAGTACTTC.

This CDR3 is CATSKLDGNYGYTF. The CDR3 DNA reads as TGTGCCACCAGCAAGCTGGACGGTAACTATGGCTACACCTTC. The chain links TRBV15 to TRBJ1-2; no clear D. With 4 bases removed from V and 1 base from J, the gap between germline ends came to 10 bases. From germline, CDR1 is LNHNV and CDR2 YYDKDF (reference sequence). CDR3 length: 14 residues.

This clone was seen more than once but under ten times. This chain links TRBV6-6 with TRBJ1-5; 7 bases are a match to TRBD1. The germline V gene encodes CDR1 MNHNY and CDR2 SVGAGI (reference sequence). Trimming removed 5 bases from V and 6 bases from J; junction bases left unmatched: 10. The CDR3 has 15 residues. This chain's CDR3 is CASSAGTAASQPQHF. The CDR3 bases are TGTGCCAGCAGTGCAGGGACAGCCGCATCTCAGCCCCAGCATTTT.

This chain links TRBV27 with TRBJ2-3; TRBD2 matches 9 bases. From germline, CDR1 is MNHEY and CDR2 SMNVEV (reference sequence). The CDR3 loop spans 17 amino acids. J lost 0 bases, V lost 6 bases, and 10 bases had no gene match. CDR3 bases: TGTGCCAGCAGCGCCGATCCGACTAGCGGAAGCACAGATACGCAGTATTTT. Amino acids: CASSADPTSGSTDTQYF.